The entry that follows covers one TCR beta chain sequence. These data are taken from a study of blood T cell repertoires in COVID-19. Turning to the study itself: COVID-19 samples collected from the United States, Italy and Spain covered acute and convalescent phases. Sources were T cells, B-cell-depleted T cells, or PBMCs; the material itself was cDNA or gDNA.

Germline V gene lookup returns CDR1 SGHRS and CDR2 YFSETQ. CDR3 size: 16 residues. Trimming removed 4 bases from V and 3 bases from J; junction bases left unmatched: 9. TCRdb's table, derived via immunoSEQ multiplex PCR, lists solely in-frame clones and lacks some. The sample contains around 250,000 clones, about nine tenths of which appear only once. Cohort placement rested on clinical history that participants reported themselves. The TCR originated in a human donor in a cohort exposed to, infected with or recovered from COVID-19 (not recorded which). The donor label of this sample is uncertain. Material for sequencing was PBMCs or T cells enriched from blood (not recorded which). This chain connects TRBV5-1 to TRBJ2-4; 8 nucleotides align to TRBD1. This CDR3 is CASSEATGAFKNIQYF. The DNA for the CDR3 is TGCGCCAGCAGCGAGGCGACAGGGGCGTTCAAAAACATTCAGTACTTC. The full variable domain, in which reference TRBV5-1 and TRBJ2-4 provide the parts outside the CDR3, is KAGVTQTPRYLIKTRGQQVTLSCSPISGHRSVSWYQQTPGQGLQFLFEYFSETQRNKGNFPGRFSGRQFSNSRSEMNVSTLELGDSALYLCASSEATGAFKNIQYFGAGTRLSVL.